These T cell receptor beta chains were read from a single sample in a study of blood T cell repertoires in COVID-19. Clones were sequenced by immunoSEQ multiplex PCR, and TCRdb holds only the in-frame ones, with some missing. Counted here are tens of thousands of clones, 86% occurring once; the ten biggest clones make up 20% to 30%. The sample taken for sequencing was peripheral blood. These receptors all come from a human donor in a cohort sampled during active COVID-19. The CDR3 runs from the conserved cysteine through the conserved F or W. Fields, in order: V gene, J gene, CDR3 protein.

V: TRBV30
J: TRBJ1-5
CDR3: CAWSVGRVNQPQHF

V: TRBV7-3
J: TRBJ2-2
CDR3: CASSPRPGYGGELFF

V: TRBV15
J: TRBJ1-4
CDR3: CATSRGFLPGGDEKLFF

V: TRBV18
J: TRBJ1-1
CDR3: CASSPTGANTEAFF

V: TRBV19
J: TRBJ2-4
CDR3: CASSIALGGYQNIQYF

V: TRBV6-5
J: TRBJ2-7
CDR3: CASRDRLHSYEQYF

V: TRBV6-5
J: TRBJ1-1
CDR3: CASSSFGQGNTEAFF

V: TRBV24-1
J: TRBJ2-5
CDR3: CATSTGGQETQYF

V: TRBV10-3
J: TRBJ2-5
CDR3: CAISDRREVQETQYF

V: TRBV5-4
J: TRBJ2-5
CDR3: CASSFRSGSGETQYF

V: TRBV5-1
J: TRBJ2-3
CDR3: CASSFSSGGDTQYF

V: TRBV27
J: TRBJ1-2
CDR3: CASSLRLPTGGQGYTF

V: TRBV5-4
J: TRBJ1-4
CDR3: CASSPPGTTNEKLFF

V: TRBV5-4
J: TRBJ2-5
CDR3: CASSLPYSGQETQYF

V: TRBV18
J: TRBJ2-5
CDR3: CASSPEVQETQYF

V: TRBV4-3
J: TRBJ2-7
CDR3: CASSQEGRWGPHEQYF

V: TRBV29-1
J: TRBJ2-3
CDR3: CSVGGASGRAGDTQYF

V: TRBV5-1
J: TRBJ2-1
CDR3: CASSWSQGPDEQFF

V: TRBV7-8
J: TRBJ2-7
CDR3: CASSLAQGLAYEQYF

V: TRBV11-1
J: TRBJ2-1
CDR3: CASSPPGGAYNEQFF

V: TRBV27
J: TRBJ1-4
CDR3: CASSPFQGGQEKLFF

V: TRBV7-2
J: TRBJ2-3
CDR3: CASSFTGLSDTQYF

V: TRBV2
J: TRBJ2-1
CDR3: CASTQDRGVNEQFF

V: TRBV5-1
J: TRBJ1-4
CDR3: CASSQGQGAIWEKLFF

V: TRBV27
J: TRBJ2-3
CDR3: CASSTRQGSDTQYF

V: TRBV3-1/TRBV3-2
J: TRBJ2-3
CDR3: CASSLSGTSRDTQYF

V: TRBV7-9
J: TRBJ2-2
CDR3: CASSPGLSGTGELFF

V: TRBV4-3
J: TRBJ1-1
CDR3: CASGSLGGTEAFF

V: TRBV11-2
J: TRBJ2-1
CDR3: CASSGDSEQFF

V: TRBV7-9
J: TRBJ2-7
CDR3: CASSNPRDRVTSSYEQYF

V: TRBV30
J: TRBJ2-1
CDR3: CAWSVGTGYNEQFF

V: TRBV12-3/TRBV12-4
J: TRBJ2-1
CDR3: CASSFRGYNEQFF

V: TRBV10-3
J: TRBJ2-5
CDR3: CAISVTGQETQYF

V: TRBV7-8
J: TRBJ2-1
CDR3: CASSLGAGAVRSYNEQFF

V: TRBV4-1
J: TRBJ2-7
CDR3: CASSHSPGLGSYEQYF

V: TRBV10-2
J: TRBJ1-1
CDR3: CASKFLGGDTEAFF

V: TRBV5-8
J: TRBJ1-2
CDR3: CASSFGQASPYGYTF

V: TRBV18
J: TRBJ1-1
CDR3: CASSPPAGVGAEAFF

V: TRBV28
J: TRBJ1-5
CDR3: CASSGGGSNQPQHF

V: TRBV7-7
J: TRBJ2-7
CDR3: CASSPDIGSYEQYF

V: TRBV10-2
J: TRBJ2-3
CDR3: CASSEPGLAGGSTDTQYF

V: TRBV24-1
J: TRBJ2-1
CDR3: CATTGGPPDGNEQFF

V: TRBV28
J: TRBJ1-1
CDR3: CASSLPLNVNTEAFF

V: TRBV4-3
J: TRBJ2-1
CDR3: CASSLLLGSDEQFF

V: TRBV6-2/TRBV6-3
J: TRBJ1-5
CDR3: CASSYSISSNQPQHF

V: TRBV9
J: TRBJ2-5
CDR3: CASSATGGAETQYF

V: TRBV27
J: TRBJ2-1
CDR3: CASSLGGTSGRVGQFF

V: TRBV9
J: TRBJ1-1
CDR3: CASSASPGRTEAFF

V: TRBV7-2
J: TRBJ2-7
CDR3: CASSLEPGDSYEQYF

V: TRBV5-3
J: TRBJ2-5
CDR3: CARSLLRGPQETQYF

V: TRBV13
J: TRBJ2-3
CDR3: CASSLEGPGDTQYF

V: TRBV7-9
J: TRBJ1-5
CDR3: CASSFGGNQPQHF

V: TRBV5-1
J: TRBJ1-1
CDR3: CASSLSTRNTEAFF

V: TRBV6-2/TRBV6-3
J: TRBJ2-3
CDR3: CASSPTRRVTDTQYF

V: TRBV10-3
J: TRBJ2-1
CDR3: CAISEGTSGRQEQFF